The T cell receptor beta chain described here comes from a study of blood T cells in healthy people across ages. Study results and limitations: Donor CMV status was unknown, possibly confounding expanded clonotype changes.

Points on this clonotype: Antigen unknown. At one boundary the junction diverges from the germline segment, which might be a read error.

A second PCR of roughly 6 to 12 cycles used a sample-barcoded 5' primer and a J-beta primer mix. Each cDNA was tagged by a template-switch adaptor containing 12 random nucleotides. MiXCR, applied by TCRdb to the 5' RACE reads, yields one record per CDR3 protein. This table has fewer than 1,200,000 distinct CDR3 sequences, less than 25% appearing once. Germline-derived CDR1 and CDR2 are SGHTA and FQGTGA. CDR3 length equals 11 residues. Peripheral blood, roughly 9.3 milliliters per donor, was collected. This same sample was also part of a study on T cells of mothers and their children. According to that study: Slightly, though not significantly, more overlap was seen in related than in unrelated mother-child pairs.

Sequencing was carried out using blood. The sequence derives from a girl aged 2-15 years in good health. The chain employs TRBV7-3 and TRBJ2-5, with a possible D match to TRBD2 (5 bases). The DNA for the CDR3 is TGTGCCAGCAGTCCTATGGCGGAAGGACTCTTC. Encoded protein: CASSPMAEGLF.